One sample yielded the 15 T cell receptor beta chains listed below, sequenced in a study of pediatric ulcerative colitis. Some clones are missing from TCRdb's copy, which holds only in-frame ones; the method was immunoSEQ multiplex PCR. The sample includes 30,000 to 35,000 clones, around 80% of them seen just once. Rectal tissue came from one to two pinch biopsies taken at colonoscopy. The sequenced material came from gut tissue. These receptor sequences come from a boy aged 5-17 years with mild ulcerative colitis.

This chain's CDR3 is CASRPPGGRGEKLFF. The CDR3 nucleotides are TGTGCCAGCAGACCGCCAGGGGGCCGGGGTGAAAAACTGTTTTTT. The chain combines TRBV6-5 with TRBJ1-4, with TRBD1 identical over 8 bases. Unmatched junction bases numbered 10, after V lost 6 bases and J lost 7 bases. Germline CDR1 and CDR2: MNHEY and SVGAGI. The CDR3 runs 15 residues.

J is TRBJ2-7 and V is TRBV2, with 9 bases identical to TRBD1. Germline V gene sequence: CDR1 SNHLY, CDR2 FYNNEI. This CDR3 is built from 16 residues. Trimming removed 5 bases from V and 9 bases from J; junction bases left unmatched: 17. The chain's CDR3 is CASSLRPGQGLWRQYF. As DNA, the CDR3 is TGTGCCAGCAGTCTTCGTCCGGGACAGGGTTTGTGGCGGCAGTACTTC.

This rearrangement joins TRBV18 to TRBJ2-5; a possible D gene is TRBD2 (5 bases). Deletions cut 0 bases from V and 10 bases from J, with 15 bases between. Germline V CDR1 and CDR2: KGHSH, LQKENI. This CDR3 has 14 amino acids. The DNA for the CDR3 is TGTGCCAGCTCACCACCAAGCGGCGAAGGTGTCCAGTACTTC. This sequence encodes CASSPPSGEGVQYF.

The chain joins TRBV9 to TRBJ2-5; possible D gene TRBD2, 8 bases. The V end lost 3 bases, the J end lost 4 bases, and 16 bases lay between the germline ends. This CDR3 comprises 15 residues. The germline V gene encodes CDR1 SGDLS and CDR2 YYNGEE. This CDR3 is CASSGREGAGETQYF. The CDR3 DNA reads as TGTGCCAGCAGCGGCCGGGAGGGGGCGGGAGAGACCCAGTACTTC.

V is TRBV5-1 and J is TRBJ2-6, with D maybe TRBD2 (5 bases). Germline V gene lookup returns CDR1 SGHRS and CDR2 YFSETQ. The CDR3 covers 16 residues. Trimming stripped 4 bases from V and 0 bases from J, with 11 bases between. In nucleotides, the CDR3 is TGCGCCAGCAGCGGCGGAGACTACTCTGGGGCCAACGTCCTGACTTTC. It yields the protein CASSGGDYSGANVLTF.

This clone has just a few counts. The V gene is TRBV4-1, the J gene TRBJ1-1; D not certain. This CDR3 has 13 residues. Trimming removed 2 bases at V and 8 bases at J, with 12 bases between. In germline, CDR1 is MGHRA, CDR2 YSYEKL. CDR3 in DNA: TGCGCCAGCAGCCAATTCTCCGGTTTGGAAGCTTTCTTT. It encodes CASSQFSGLEAFF.

The chain is built from TRBV5-6 and TRBJ2-1; tentative D call: TRBD2 (6 bases). The CDR3 extends over 16 amino acids. V was cut by 0 bases and J by 4 bases, with 14 bases left in between. CDR1 and CDR2 from the germline V gene are SGHDT and YYEEEE. The CDR3 region has the DNA TGTGCCAGCAGCTTGGGCGGGATCATGGGATACAATGAGCAGTTCTTC. This sequence encodes CASSLGGIMGYNEQFF.

The rearrangement uses TRBV7-9 and TRBJ1-1; D is undetermined. Germline loops: CDR1 SEHNR, CDR2 FQNEAQ (reference sequence). This CDR3 has 12 amino acids. Trimming stripped 7 bases from V and 11 bases from J, with 17 bases between. The chain's CDR3 is CASIGPPDSAFF. CDR3 nucleotide sequence: TGTGCCAGCATCGGTCCCCCCGATTCCGCTTTCTTT.

The chain combines TRBV20-1 with TRBJ2-5; D remains ambiguous. Germline V CDR1 and CDR2: DFQATT, SNEGSKA (reference sequence). V lost 5 bases and J lost 7, with 8 bases in between. The CDR3 runs to 10 residues. CDR3 loop: CSAGPGTQYF. The CDR3 region has the DNA TGCAGTGCTGGGCCCGGGACCCAGTACTTC.

This rearrangement joins TRBV5-5 to TRBJ1-1, with TRBD1 as a possible D gene (5 bases). V lost 5 bases and J lost 4, with 18 bases in between. The CDR3 runs to 15 residues. Germline-derived CDR1 and CDR2 are SGHKS and YYEKEE (reference sequence). The CDR3: CASRLRLWGVTEAFF. The CDR3 coding sequence is TGTGCCAGCAGGTTGCGACTATGGGGGGTCACTGAAGCTTTCTTT. The complete variable domain, with remaining parts taken from reference TRBV5-5 and TRBJ1-1, reads DAGVTQSPTHLIKTRGQQVTLRCSPISGHKSVSWYQQVLGQGPQFIFQYYEKEERGRGNFPDRFSARQFPNYSSELNVNALLLGDSALYLCASRLRLWGVTEAFFGQGTRLTVV.

The J gene is TRBJ1-1, the V gene TRBV30, with a tentative D call TRBD1 (5 bases). Germline V gene lookup returns CDR1 GTSNPN and CDR2 SVGIG (reference sequence). Deletions cut 8 bases from V and 11 bases from J, with 18 bases between. The CDR3 is 11 residues long. CDR3 in DNA: TGTGCCGGGGGTTATTTCGGTCGGGCTTTCTTT. This codes for CAGGYFGRAFF. The full variable domain, in which reference TRBV30 and TRBJ1-1 provide the parts outside the CDR3, is SQTIHQWPATLVQPVGSPLSLECTVEGTSNPNLYWYRQAAGRGLQLLFYSVGIGQISSEVPQNLSASRPQDRQFILSSKKLLLSDSGFYLCAGGYFGRAFFGQGTRLTVV.

J is TRBJ2-7 and V is TRBV5-1; possible D gene TRBD2, 6 bases. Germline CDR1 SGHRS, CDR2 YFSETQ. The CDR3 extends over 13 amino acids. V was cut by 0 bases and J by 5 bases, with 9 bases left in between. CDR3: CASSLEGRNEQYF. The DNA for the CDR3 is TGCGCCAGCAGCTTGGAGGGGAGGAACGAGCAGTACTTC.

The chain couples TRBV7-3 to TRBJ2-5, with TRBD2 matching 14 bases. The CDR3 contains 16 residues. V lost 5 bases, J lost 2 bases, and 4 bases stayed unmatched. Germline-derived CDR1 and CDR2 are SGHTA and FQGTGA. CDR3 DNA sequence: TGTGCCAGCAGCCCGGGACTAGCGGGGGTTCAAGAGACCCAGTACTTC. This gives the protein CASSPGLAGVQETQYF.

The chain combines TRBV4-2 with TRBJ2-3; 7 positions agree with TRBD2. The germline V gene encodes CDR1 LGHNA and CDR2 YNFKEQ. The CDR3 is 14 amino acids. Germline trimming cut 1 base from V and 2 bases from J; bases unmatched to any gene: 0. The CDR3 DNA follows: TGTGCCAGCAGCCAAGGGGACTACACAGATACGCAGTATTTT. Translation gives CASSQGDYTDTQYF.

The chain joins TRBV5-6 to TRBJ1-2; 8 bases align to TRBD1. Per the germline V gene, CDR1 is SGHDT and CDR2 is YYEEEE. V was pared by 2 bases and J by 8 bases, with 5 bases of the junction left unmatched. This CDR3 region has 13 residues. In nucleotides, the CDR3 is TGTGCCAGCAGCTTAGGGGGACAGGAGGGCTACACCTTC. Its translation is CASSLGGQEGYTF.